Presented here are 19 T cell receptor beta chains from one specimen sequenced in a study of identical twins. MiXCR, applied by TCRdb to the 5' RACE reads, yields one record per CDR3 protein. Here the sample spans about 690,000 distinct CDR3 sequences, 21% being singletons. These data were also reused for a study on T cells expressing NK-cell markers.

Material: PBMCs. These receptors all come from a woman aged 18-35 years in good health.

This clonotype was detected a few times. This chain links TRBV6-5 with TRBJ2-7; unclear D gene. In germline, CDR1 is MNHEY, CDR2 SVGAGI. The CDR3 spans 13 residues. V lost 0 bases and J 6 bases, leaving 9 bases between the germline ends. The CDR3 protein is CASSYSKGIEQYF. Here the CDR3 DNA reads TGTGCCAGCAGTTACTCGAAAGGGATCGAGCAGTACTTC.

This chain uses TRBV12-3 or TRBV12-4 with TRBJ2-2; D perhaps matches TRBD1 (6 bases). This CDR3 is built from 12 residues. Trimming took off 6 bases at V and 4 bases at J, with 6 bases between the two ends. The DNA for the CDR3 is TGTGCCAGCAGGGACAGCACCGGGGAGCTGTTTTTT. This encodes CASRDSTGELFF.

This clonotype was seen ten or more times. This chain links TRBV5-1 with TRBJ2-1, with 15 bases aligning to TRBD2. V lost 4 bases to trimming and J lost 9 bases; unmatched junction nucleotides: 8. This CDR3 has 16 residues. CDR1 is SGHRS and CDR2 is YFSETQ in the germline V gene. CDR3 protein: CASSLGLAGGLREQFF. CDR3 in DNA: TGCGCCAGCAGCCTGGGACTAGCGGGAGGTCTACGTGAGCAGTTCTTC.

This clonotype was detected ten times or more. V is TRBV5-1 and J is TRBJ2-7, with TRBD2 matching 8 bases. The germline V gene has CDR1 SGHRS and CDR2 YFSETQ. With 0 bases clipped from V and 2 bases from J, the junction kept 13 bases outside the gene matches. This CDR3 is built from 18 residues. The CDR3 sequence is CASSLDSGTIQKTYEQYF. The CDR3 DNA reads TGCGCCAGCAGCTTGGATAGCGGGACCATCCAGAAAACCTACGAGCAGTACTTC.

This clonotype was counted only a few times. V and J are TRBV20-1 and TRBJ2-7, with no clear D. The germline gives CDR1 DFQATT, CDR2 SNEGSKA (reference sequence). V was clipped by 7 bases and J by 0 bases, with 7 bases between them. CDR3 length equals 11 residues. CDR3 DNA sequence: TGCAGTGTGTTAAGCTCCTACGAGCAGTACTTC. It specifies CSVLSSYEQYF.

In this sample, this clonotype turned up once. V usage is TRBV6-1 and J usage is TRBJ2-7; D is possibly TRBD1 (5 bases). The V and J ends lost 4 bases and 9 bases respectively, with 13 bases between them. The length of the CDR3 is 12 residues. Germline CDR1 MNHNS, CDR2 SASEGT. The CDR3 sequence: CASSADSSGQYF. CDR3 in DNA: TGTGCCAGCAGTGCCGACAGTTCGGGGCAGTACTTC.

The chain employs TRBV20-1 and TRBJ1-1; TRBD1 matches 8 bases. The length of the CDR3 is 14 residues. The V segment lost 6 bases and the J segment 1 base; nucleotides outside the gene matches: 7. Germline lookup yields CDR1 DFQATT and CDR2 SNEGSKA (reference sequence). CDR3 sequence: CSAPRQGKNTEAFF. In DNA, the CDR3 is TGCAGTGCCCCCCGACAGGGGAAGAACACTGAAGCTTTCTTT.

CDR3 in DNA: TGTGCCAGCAGACCCAGGTCTAGCGTAACCTACGAGCAGTACTTC. Residues: CASRPRSSVTYEQYF. V usage is TRBV7-2 and J usage is TRBJ2-7; TRBD2 might be the D (6 bases). From germline, CDR1 is SGHTA and CDR2 FQGNSA. The germline V and J ends were trimmed by 6 bases and 2 bases, with 17 bases remaining between them. This CDR3 spans 15 amino acids.

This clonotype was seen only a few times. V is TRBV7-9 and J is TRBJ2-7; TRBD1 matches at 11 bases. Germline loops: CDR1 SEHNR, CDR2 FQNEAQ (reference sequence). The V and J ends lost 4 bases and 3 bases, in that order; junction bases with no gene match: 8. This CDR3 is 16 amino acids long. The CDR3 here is CASSSPGQGVFYEQYF. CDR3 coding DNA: TGTGCCAGCAGCTCTCCGGGACAGGGGGTATTCTACGAGCAGTACTTC.

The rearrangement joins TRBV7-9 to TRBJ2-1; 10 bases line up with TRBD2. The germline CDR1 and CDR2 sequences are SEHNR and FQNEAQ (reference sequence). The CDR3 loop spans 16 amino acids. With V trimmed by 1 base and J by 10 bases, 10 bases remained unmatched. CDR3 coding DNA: TGTGCCAGCAGCTTAGAGGGCCTAGCGGGAGCTGAGGAGCAGTTCTTC. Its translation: CASSLEGLAGAEEQFF.

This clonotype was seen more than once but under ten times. CDR3 sequence reads: CASSPLDRGDEQFF. The CDR3 region has the DNA TGTGCCAGCAGTCCACTCGACAGGGGCGATGAGCAGTTCTTC. The genes are TRBV27 and TRBJ2-1; 8 bases line up with TRBD1. The CDR3 is made up of 14 amino acids. Germline V gives CDR1 MNHEY, CDR2 SMNVEV (reference sequence). V was clipped by 5 bases and J by 8 bases; unmatched bases: 8.

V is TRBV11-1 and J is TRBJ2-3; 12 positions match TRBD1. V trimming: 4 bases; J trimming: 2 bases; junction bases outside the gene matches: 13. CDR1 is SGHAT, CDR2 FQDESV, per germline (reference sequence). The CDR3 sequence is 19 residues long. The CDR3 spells CASSSMPGQGAPHTDTQYF. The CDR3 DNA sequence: TGTGCCAGCAGCTCGATGCCGGGACAGGGGGCCCCCCACACAGATACGCAGTATTTT.

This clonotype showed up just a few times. The CDR3 here is CASGTGASNTEAFF. The CDR3 DNA follows: TGTGCCAGCGGGACAGGGGCCTCGAACACTGAAGCTTTCTTT. The rearrangement joins TRBV7-9 to TRBJ1-1; 10 bases fit TRBD1. Germline lookup yields CDR1 SEHNR and CDR2 FQNEAQ (reference sequence). J lost 1 base, V lost 8 bases, and 4 bases had no gene match. This CDR3 is built from 14 residues.

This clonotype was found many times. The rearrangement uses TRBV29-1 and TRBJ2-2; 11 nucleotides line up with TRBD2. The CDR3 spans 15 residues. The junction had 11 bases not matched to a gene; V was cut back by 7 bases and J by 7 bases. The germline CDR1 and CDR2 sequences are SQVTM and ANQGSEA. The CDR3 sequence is CSAAPRLAGRGELFF. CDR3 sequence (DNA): TGCAGCGCGGCCCCGCGACTAGCGGGACGCGGGGAGCTGTTTTTT.

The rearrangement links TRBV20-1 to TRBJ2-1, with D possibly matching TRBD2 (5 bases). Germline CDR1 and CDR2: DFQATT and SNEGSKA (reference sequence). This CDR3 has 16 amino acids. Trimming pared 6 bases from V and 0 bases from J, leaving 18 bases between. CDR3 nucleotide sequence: TGCAGTGCACCCCCTAGGGAGTCATACTCCTACAATGAGCAGTTCTTC. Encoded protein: CSAPPRESYSYNEQFF.

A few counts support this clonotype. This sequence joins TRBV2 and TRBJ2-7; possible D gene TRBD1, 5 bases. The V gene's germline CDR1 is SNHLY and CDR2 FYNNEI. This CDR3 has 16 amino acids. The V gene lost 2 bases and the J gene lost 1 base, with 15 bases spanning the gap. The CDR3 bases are TGTGCCAGCAGTGAATGGCTACAGGAATCGTCCTACGAGCAGTACTTC. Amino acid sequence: CASSEWLQESSYEQYF.

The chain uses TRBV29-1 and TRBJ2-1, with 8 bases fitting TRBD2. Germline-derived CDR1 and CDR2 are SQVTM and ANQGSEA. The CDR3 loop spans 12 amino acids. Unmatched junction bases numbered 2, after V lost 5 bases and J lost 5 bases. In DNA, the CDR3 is TGCAGCGTTAAGCGGGAGAACAATGAGCAGTTCTTC. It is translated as CSVKRENNEQFF.

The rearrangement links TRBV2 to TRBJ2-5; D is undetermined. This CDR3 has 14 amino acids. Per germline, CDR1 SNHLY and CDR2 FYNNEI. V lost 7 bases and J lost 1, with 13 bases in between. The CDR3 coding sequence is TGTGCCAGCACCCTACGGACCGGCCAAGAGACCCAGTACTTC. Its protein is CASTLRTGQETQYF.

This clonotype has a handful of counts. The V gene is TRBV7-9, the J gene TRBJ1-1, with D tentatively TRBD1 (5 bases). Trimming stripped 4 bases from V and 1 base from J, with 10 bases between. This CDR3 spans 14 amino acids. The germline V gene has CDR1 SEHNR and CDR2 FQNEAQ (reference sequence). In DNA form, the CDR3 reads TGTGCCAGCAGCTCCCCCAGGGAGAACACTGAAGCTTTCTTT. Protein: CASSSPRENTEAFF.